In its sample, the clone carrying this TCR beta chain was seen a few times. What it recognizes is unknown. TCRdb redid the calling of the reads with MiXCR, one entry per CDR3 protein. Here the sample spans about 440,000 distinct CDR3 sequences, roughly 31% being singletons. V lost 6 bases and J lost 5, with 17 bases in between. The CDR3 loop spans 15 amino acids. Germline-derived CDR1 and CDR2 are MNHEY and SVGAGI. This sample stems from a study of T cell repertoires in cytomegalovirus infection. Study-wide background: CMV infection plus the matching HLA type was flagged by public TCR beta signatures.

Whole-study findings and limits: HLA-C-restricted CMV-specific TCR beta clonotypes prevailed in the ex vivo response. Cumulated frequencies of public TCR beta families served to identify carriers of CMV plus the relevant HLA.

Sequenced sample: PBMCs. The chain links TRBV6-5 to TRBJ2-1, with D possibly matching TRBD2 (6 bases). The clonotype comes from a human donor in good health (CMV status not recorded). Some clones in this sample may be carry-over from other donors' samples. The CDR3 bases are TGTGCCAGCAGCCCCTCGCGGGGCGGAAACAATGAGCAGTTCTTC. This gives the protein CASSPSRGGNNEQFF.